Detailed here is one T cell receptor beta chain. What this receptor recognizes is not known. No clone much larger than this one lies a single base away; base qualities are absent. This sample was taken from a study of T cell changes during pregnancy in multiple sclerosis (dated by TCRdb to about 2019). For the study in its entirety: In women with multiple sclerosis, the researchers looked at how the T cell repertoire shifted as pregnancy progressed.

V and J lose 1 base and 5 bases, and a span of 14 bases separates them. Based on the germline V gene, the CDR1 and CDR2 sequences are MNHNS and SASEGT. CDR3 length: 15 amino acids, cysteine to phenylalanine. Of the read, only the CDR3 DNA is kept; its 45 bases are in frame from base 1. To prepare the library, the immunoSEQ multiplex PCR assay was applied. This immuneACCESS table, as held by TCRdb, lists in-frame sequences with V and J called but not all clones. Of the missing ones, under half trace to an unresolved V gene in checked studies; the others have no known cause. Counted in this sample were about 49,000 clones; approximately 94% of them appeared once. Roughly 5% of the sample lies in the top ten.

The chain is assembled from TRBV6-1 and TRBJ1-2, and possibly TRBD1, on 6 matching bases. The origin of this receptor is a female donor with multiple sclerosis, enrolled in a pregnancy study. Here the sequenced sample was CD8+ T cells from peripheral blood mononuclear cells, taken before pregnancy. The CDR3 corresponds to CASSEEGRGRYGYTF. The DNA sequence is TGTGCCAGCAGTGAAGAGGGCAGGGGACGATATGGCTACACCTTC.